These 9 T cell receptor beta chains were sequenced from one sample in a study of beta chain features in type 1 diabetes. The isolated RNA, all of it, was reverse transcribed, so expressed TCRB transcripts were what got sequenced. Data came from immunoSEQ multiplex PCR; TCRdb stores just in-frame clones and leaves some out. The table records under 95,000 clones, around 32% of them present only once. Sample: stem cell memory CD4+ T cells from blood. All receptors derive from a woman aged 18-29 years in good health.

This clone was seen a few times. The chain employs TRBV5-6 and TRBJ2-7; TRBD1 matches at 7 bases. This CDR3 comprises 15 residues. CDR1 and CDR2 (germline): SGHDT, YYEEEE. J was trimmed by 5 bases and V by 0 bases; bases with no gene match: 8. The CDR3 bases are TGTGCCAGCAGCTTGGTCCAGGGGGTTGGGAACGAGCAGTACTTC. Residues: CASSLVQGVGNEQYF.

This clone was detected only a few times. The chain couples TRBV7-9 to TRBJ2-5, with TRBD1 identical over 8 bases. V shed 11 bases and J 4 bases; nucleotides not matched to a gene: 9. CDR3 size: 13 residues. Per germline, CDR1 SEHNR and CDR2 FQNEAQ (reference sequence). The CDR3 loop is CAAPGQGGETQYF. CDR3 in DNA: TGTGCCGCGCCAGGACAGGGAGGAGAGACCCAGTACTTC.

J is TRBJ1-5 and V is TRBV4-2; D is possibly TRBD1 (5 bases). The CDR3 spans 16 residues. Trimming shortened V by 0 bases and J by 7 bases, and 16 bases separated the two germline ends. Germline CDR1 and CDR2: LGHNA and YNFKEQ. Here the CDR3 reads CASSQEAGPVIQPQHF. CDR3 DNA: TGTGCCAGCAGCCAAGAGGCAGGGCCTGTAATCCAGCCCCAGCATTTT.

This clone appeared a few times. V usage is TRBV11-2 and J usage is TRBJ2-3, with D possibly matching TRBD2 (6 bases). The CDR3 contains 12 residues. CDR1 is SGHAT, CDR2 FQNNGV, per germline. The ends were cut back, 4 bases at V and 10 bases at J, with 12 bases in the middle. CDR3 region: CASSSTSPAQYF. The CDR3 region has the DNA TGTGCCAGCAGCTCCACTAGCCCGGCGCAGTATTTT.

This clone was counted between two and nine times. The chain joins TRBV19 to TRBJ2-7; 7 positions agree with TRBD2. J gave up 0 bases and V 7 bases, and 6 bases lay outside the gene matches. Germline CDR1 and CDR2: LNHDA and SQIVND (reference sequence). This CDR3 contains 14 residues. The DNA of the CDR3 is TGTGCCAGTACGGACGGGGGGACCTCCTACGAGCAGTACTTC. Protein product: CASTDGGTSYEQYF.

The chain combines TRBV2 with TRBJ2-3; tentative D call: TRBD2 (6 bases). From germline, CDR1 is SNHLY and CDR2 FYNNEI. The CDR3 consists of 15 residues. V was pared by 7 bases and J by 0 bases, with 14 bases between. CDR3 loop: CASTRDFSSTDTQYF. CDR3 bases: TGTGCCAGCACCAGGGACTTTTCTAGCACAGATACGCAGTATTTT.

The sample holds one count of this clone. J is TRBJ1-1 and V is TRBV28, with 8 bases that match TRBD1. J gave up 3 bases and V 8 bases, and 11 bases lay outside the gene matches. Germline assignment: CDR1 MDHEN and CDR2 SYDVKM. CDR3 length: 15 residues. CDR3 nucleotides: TGTGCCAGCGTGGCAGGGGGCGTCCCGTACACTGAAGCTTTCTTT. This encodes CASVAGGVPYTEAFF.

In this sample, this clone turned up a few times. The chain has TRBV29-1 and TRBJ2-2; 8 bases align to TRBD1. The V and J ends lost 4 bases and 3 bases, in that order; junction bases with no gene match: 7. This CDR3 spans 15 amino acids. Germline CDR1 is SQVTM and CDR2 is ANQGSEA. This CDR3 reads CSVVQGALDTGELFF. The CDR3 nucleotides read TGCAGCGTTGTGCAGGGGGCGCTCGACACCGGGGAGCTGTTTTTT.

This chain joins TRBV5-1 and TRBJ1-1; 10 nucleotides align to TRBD1. CDR1 is SGHRS, CDR2 YFSETQ, per germline. There are 14 residues in the CDR3. The J segment lost 5 bases and the V segment lost 2 bases, leaving 3 bases of the junction unmatched. This CDR3 is CASSFGTGVTEAFF. The CDR3 DNA reads TGCGCCAGCAGCTTTGGGACAGGGGTAACTGAAGCTTTCTTT.